The present TCR beta chain was sequenced within a study of a mutant IDH1 vaccine in newly diagnosed glioma (dated by TCRdb to about 2021). For the wider study: Vaccination started 4-6 weeks after radiotherapy alone, or was given together with temozolomide cycles in the groups whose treatment included chemotherapy. Before enrollment, most patients had been given radiochemotherapy with temozolomide as standard therapy, while the rest had received either radiotherapy alone or temozolomide alone. The roughly 34 treated patients were around 62% male and roughly 40% female, with a mean age of about 43 years. Peripheral blood was collected at six visits: V03 (baseline), V05, V07, V10, V12 and V13. The week-35 safety follow-up was designated visit V12, and the week-47 end of study was designated visit V13. For exploratory analyses, about two dozen treated patients had longitudinal TCRB deep sequencing done wherever samples were available.

With respect to this clone: Its cognate antigen has yet to be identified. Base-call qualities are not available, and no considerably larger clone is one nucleotide away.

The library was prepared using the immunoSEQ multiplex PCR assay. The hsTCRB Kit was used according to the manufacturer's protocol to amplify rearranged TCR beta chain sequences. An Illumina MiSeq was used to sequence the TCRB libraries. The authors processed their data as follows. Demultiplexing, trimming and gene mapping were performed with the kit vendor's proprietary platform. The source is immuneACCESS, and TCRdb retained only in-frame sequences with V and J called. Part of the clones is not carried over; for the studies checked, unresolved V genes explain less than half of this, and the remainder is unexplained. For V, J and clone size, that table is used; D and trimming come from the DNA. Within this sample are about 34,000 clones, with just under 90% of them counted one time only. The top ten clonotypes cover about 12% of the sample. What this sample's time point label stands for: week 47, end of study. A 20-mer mutant IDH1 peptide at 300 micrograms in Montanide made up each vaccine dose, which was injected subcutaneously together with topical imiquimod. Patients were given eight vaccinations, in weeks 1, 3, 5, 7, 11, 15, 19 and 23, which matched visits V03 through V10. All donors had newly diagnosed IDH1-mutant astrocytomas of WHO grade 3 or 4 that showed loss of nuclear ATRX. The samples were drawn from NOA16, a multicentre, single-arm, open-label phase I trial in Germany that tested a mutant IDH1 peptide vaccine in humans for the first time. The DNeasy Blood and Tissue Kit was used to extract genomic DNA from EDTA blood for TCRB sequencing.

The full study reports these points: No apparent relationship was observed between pseudoprogression and alterations in the top peripheral T cell clonotypes detected by TCRB sequencing. Immune responses induced by the vaccine were seen in around 93% of patients across multiple MHC alleles. Availability determined which PBMC samples were chosen for TCRB deep sequencing. It was noted by the authors that analyses of patient blood samples could not be reproduced owing to sample limitations.

The sequences come from PBMCs, collected from a glioma patient whose treatment included an IDH1 peptide vaccine. The receptor was derived from a woman younger than 45 with glioma.

The CDR3 protein is CASSDSGTGNQPQHF. DNA sequence: TGTGCCAGCAGTGACTCCGGGACAGGCAATCAGCCCCAGCATTTT. The rearranged chain carries TRBV2 and TRBJ1-5; TRBD1 aligns with 7 central bases. V and J are trimmed by 3 bases and 2 bases, and the gene matches miss 4 bases of the junction. Spanning cysteine to phenylalanine, the CDR3 consists of 15 amino acids. The entry retains the CDR3 DNA only, 45 bases that are in frame from base 1. Reading the germline V gene gives CDR1 SNHLY and CDR2 FYNNEI.